Following are 19 T cell receptor beta chains from one sample sequenced in a study of shared clonotypes between healthy human individuals. Clones were sequenced by immunoSEQ multiplex PCR, and TCRdb holds only the in-frame ones, with some missing. The sample lists under 2.5 million clones, 85% to 95% occurring once. Sequencing was carried out using naive CD4+ T cells from PBMCs. Subset: CD45RA+ positively selected. Receptors were obtained from a man younger than 35 in good health. Some clones in this sample may be carry-over from other donors' samples.

This chain joins TRBV5-1 and TRBJ1-2; D is unresolved. Germline CDR1 reads SGHRS; CDR2 reads YFSETQ. This CDR3 region has 15 residues. V gave up 0 bases and J gave up 6 bases, with 15 bases separating them. CDR3 sequence (DNA): TGCGCCAGCAGCTTGGAACCCGGGCCCGGCCATGGCTACACCTTC. Protein sequence: CASSLEPGPGHGYTF.

The chain couples TRBV5-1 to TRBJ2-5; 7 bases align to TRBD2. This CDR3 contains 16 residues. Per the germline V gene, CDR1 is SGHRS and CDR2 is YFSETQ. The J segment lost 4 bases and the V segment lost 1 base, leaving 10 bases of the junction unmatched. CDR3 region: CASSLSRGGRGETQYF. CDR3 nucleotide sequence: TGCGCCAGCAGCTTGTCTAGGGGAGGGCGGGGAGAGACCCAGTACTTC.

In DNA form, the CDR3 reads TGCGCCAGCAGCTTGTCGGGAGCCAACCTTATCAATGAGCAGTTCTTC. Translated: CASSLSGANLINEQFF. The V gene is TRBV5-1, the J gene TRBJ2-1; D is perhaps TRBD2 (6 bases). This CDR3 has 16 amino acids. V dropped 1 base and J dropped 6 bases, with 17 bases sitting between them. Germline CDR1 is SGHRS and CDR2 is YFSETQ. The entire variable domain, with the rest obtained from reference TRBV5-1 and TRBJ2-1, is as follows: KAGVTQTPRYLIKTRGQQVTLSCSPISGHRSVSWYQQTPGQGLQFLFEYFSETQRNKGNFPGRFSGRQFSNSRSEMNVSTLELGDSALYLCASSLSGANLINEQFFGPGTRLTVL.

The chain combines TRBV30 with TRBJ2-5; D remains ambiguous. Per the germline V gene, CDR1 is GTSNPN and CDR2 is SVGIG (reference sequence). The CDR3 has 12 residues. The V end was cut by 1 base, the J end by 4 bases, with 7 bases between. CDR3 coding DNA: TGTGCCTGGAGTGCGGTGGGAGAGACCCAGTACTTC. It encodes CAWSAVGETQYF.

V is TRBV28 and J is TRBJ1-2; D not resolved. The V and J ends lost 6 bases and 8 bases respectively, with 19 bases between them. The germline CDR1 and CDR2 sequences are MDHEN and SYDVKM. This CDR3 has 14 residues. DNA of the CDR3: TGTGCCAGCAGGGTAGGGTACCCAGTGGAAGGCTACACCTTC. It yields the protein CASRVGYPVEGYTF.

The chain employs TRBV6-5 and TRBJ1-2, with D possibly TRBD1 on 5 matching bases. The CDR3 contains 13 residues. Germline-derived CDR1 and CDR2 are MNHEY and SVGAGI. V gave up 6 bases and J gave up 2 bases, with 10 bases separating them. CDR3 coding DNA: TGTGCCAGCAGCCCGGGACCCAACTATGGCTACACCTTC. Translated: CASSPGPNYGYTF.

The chain combines TRBV7-9 with TRBJ2-7, with 10 positions matching TRBD1. CDR1 is SEHNR, CDR2 FQNEAQ, per germline (reference sequence). Trimming at V came to 4 bases and at J to 3 bases, leaving 18 bases not matched to a gene. The CDR3 is 19 residues long. Here the CDR3 DNA reads TGTGCCAGCAGCTCAGAACCCCCGGGACAGGGGAAGAAGCGCTACGAGCAGTACTTC. It specifies CASSSEPPGQGKKRYEQYF.

This clone was counted a single time. The CDR3 spells CASSQQSDTYGYTF. As DNA, the CDR3 is TGCGCCAGCAGCCAACAATCGGATACCTATGGCTACACCTTC. This rearrangement joins TRBV4-3 to TRBJ1-2, with D uncertain. The CDR3 consists of 14 residues. Deletions cut 2 bases from V and 4 bases from J, with 11 bases between. Germline V gene lookup returns CDR1 LGHNA and CDR2 YSLEER.

This chain uses TRBV2 with TRBJ2-7; D remains ambiguous. This CDR3 has 15 amino acids. The germline CDR1 and CDR2 sequences are SNHLY and FYNNEI. V shed 3 bases and J shed 0 bases, with 12 bases lying between them. CDR3 in DNA: TGTGCCAGCAGTGAGGTGGTGAACCCCTCCTACGAGCAGTACTTC. Residues: CASSEVVNPSYEQYF.

This clone has just one count. J is TRBJ2-1 and V is TRBV5-1, with TRBD1 matching over 7 bases. Germline V lookup: CDR1 SGHRS, CDR2 YFSETQ. The CDR3 sequence is 15 residues long. V gave up 2 bases and J gave up 8 bases; unmatched junction bases: 10. The DNA of the CDR3 is TGCGCCAGCAGCTTCGACAGGGCAGTGTGGGATGAGCAGTTCTTC. Amino acid sequence: CASSFDRAVWDEQFF.

V is TRBV6-6 and J is TRBJ1-1, with a possible D match to TRBD1 (6 bases). The CDR3 totals 13 residues. The V end lost 6 bases, the J end lost 4 bases, and 12 bases lay between the germline ends. The germline CDR1 and CDR2 sequences are MNHNY and SVGAGI (reference sequence). The CDR3 sequence: CASRNREVTEAFF. The CDR3 DNA reads TGTGCCAGCAGAAACAGGGAGGTCACTGAAGCTTTCTTT.

This rearrangement joins TRBV7-2 to TRBJ2-7, with D perhaps TRBD2 (6 bases). Germline lookup yields CDR1 SGHTA and CDR2 FQGNSA. The CDR3 covers 16 residues. Trimming pared 2 bases from V and 5 bases from J, leaving 19 bases between. The CDR3, as DNA: TGTGCCAGCAGCTTACGGAGGGCCGGGAGTGCGGACGAGCAGTACTTC. Residues: CASSLRRAGSADEQYF.

The chain combines TRBV7-2 with TRBJ2-3; 9 bases line up with TRBD1. The junction had 12 bases not matched to a gene; V was cut back by 5 bases and J by 3 bases. CDR3 length equals 17 residues. Germline-derived CDR1 and CDR2 are SGHTA and FQGNSA. The CDR3 DNA is TGTGCCAGCAGCGGCTACCACAGGGGGCTTGGTACAGATACGCAGTATTTT. Translating gives CASSGYHRGLGTDTQYF.

The gene calls are TRBV28 and TRBJ1-2; 7 nucleotides align to TRBD1. Trimming took 5 bases from V and 8 from J; bases not matched to a gene: 11. Germline lookup yields CDR1 MDHEN and CDR2 SYDVKM. The length of the CDR3 is 14 residues. The CDR3, as DNA: TGTGCCAGCAGTCGACTTGACAGGGTTGGGGGCTACACCTTC. It yields the protein CASSRLDRVGGYTF.

A single count supports this clone. The chain joins TRBV7-6 to TRBJ2-7; D is tentatively TRBD1 or TRBD2 (5 bases each). CDR1 and CDR2 (germline): SGHVS, FNYEAQ. Trimming took off 4 bases at V and 1 base at J, with 14 bases between the two ends. The CDR3 covers 15 residues. DNA of the CDR3: TGTGCCAGCAGCTCCCGCCGGGACCGTTCCTACGAGCAGTACTTC. Translating gives CASSSRRDRSYEQYF.

The V and J genes are TRBV6-5 and TRBJ1-4; tentatively, D is TRBD1 (5 bases). Trimming took off 2 bases at V and 8 bases at J, with 15 bases between the two ends. The CDR3 length is 15 residues. CDR1 is MNHEY, CDR2 SVGAGI, per germline. CDR3 coding DNA: TGTGCCAGCAGTTACACGGGACCCGGTCGGGAAAAACTGTTTTTT. Translation: CASSYTGPGREKLFF.

V usage is TRBV7-9 and J usage is TRBJ2-4; maybe TRBD1 (6 bases). Trimming took 5 bases from V and 3 from J, leaving 17 bases between them. Per the germline V gene, CDR1 is SEHNR and CDR2 is FQNEAQ (reference sequence). This CDR3 has 16 residues. The CDR3 DNA reads as TGTGCCAGCAGCGCTACAGGGCTACGGGGCAAAAACATTCAGTACTTC. Encoded protein: CASSATGLRGKNIQYF.

The V call is TRBV7-2, the J call TRBJ1-2; weak D call: TRBD1 (6 bases). The CDR3 is 14 residues long. Trimming removed 1 base at V and 6 bases at J, with 12 bases between. Germline values: CDR1 SGHTA, CDR2 FQGNSA. The CDR3 loop is CASSLVGGQDGYTF. CDR3 in DNA: TGTGCCAGCAGCTTAGTAGGGGGGCAGGATGGCTACACCTTC.

The genes are TRBV19 and TRBJ1-2, with a possible D match to TRBD1 (5 bases). Germline CDR1 and CDR2: LNHDA and SQIVND (reference sequence). Trimming took off 6 bases at V and 4 bases at J, with 15 bases between the two ends. The CDR3 extends over 14 amino acids. The CDR3 region is CASSPSGGIYGYTF. The CDR3 DNA is TGTGCCAGTAGCCCATCGGGGGGGATCTATGGCTACACCTTC.